This TCR beta chain came from a study of blood T cells in healthy people across ages. Concerning this clonotype: One junction end does not reproduce the germline sequence, and a read error may be involved.

Per the germline V gene, CDR1 is SGHTA and CDR2 is FQGNSA. The CDR3 is 17 residues long. A second PCR, run for about 7 to 11 cycles, used a sample-barcoded 5' primer plus a J-beta primer mix. Each CDR3 protein is one row after TCRdb ran MiXCR on the 5' RACE reads. The sample shows fewer than 650,000 distinct CDR3 sequences, over 25% of them seen only once. The sample was also linked to a second study, of T cells of mothers and their children.

The sample comprised blood. This TCR derives from a boy aged 2 to 10 in good health. The rearrangement uses TRBV7-2 and TRBJ2-2, with TRBD1 matching over 9 bases. CDR3 sequence: CASSLAWDRVRLGELFF. CDR3 bases: TGTGCCAGCAGCCTAGCCTGGGACAGGGTGCGGCTCGGGGAGCTGTTTTTT. Full variable domain (rest looked up from reference TRBV7-2 and TRBJ2-2): GAGVSQSPSNKVTEKGKDVELRCDPISGHTALYWYRQSLGQGLEFLIYFQGNSAPDKSGLPSDRFSAERTGGSVSTLTIQRTQQEDSAVYLCASSLAWDRVRLGELFFGEGSRLTVL.